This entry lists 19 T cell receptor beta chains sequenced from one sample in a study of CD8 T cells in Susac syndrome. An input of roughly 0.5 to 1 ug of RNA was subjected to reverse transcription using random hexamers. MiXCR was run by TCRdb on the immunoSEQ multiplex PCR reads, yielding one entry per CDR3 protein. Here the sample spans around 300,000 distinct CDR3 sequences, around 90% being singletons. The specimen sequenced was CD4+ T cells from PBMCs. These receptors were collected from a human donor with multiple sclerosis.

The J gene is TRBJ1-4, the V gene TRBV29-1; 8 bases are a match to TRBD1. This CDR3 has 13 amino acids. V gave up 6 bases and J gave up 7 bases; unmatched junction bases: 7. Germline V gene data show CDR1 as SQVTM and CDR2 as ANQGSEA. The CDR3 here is CSVRATGVEKLFF. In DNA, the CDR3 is TGCAGCGTCCGGGCGACAGGGGTTGAAAAACTGTTTTTT. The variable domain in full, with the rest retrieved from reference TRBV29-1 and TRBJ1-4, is SAVISQKPSRDICQRGTSLTIQCQVDSQVTMMFWYRQQPGQSLTLIATANQGSEATYESGFVIDKFPISRPNLTFSTLTVSNMSPEDSSIYLCSVRATGVEKLFFGSGTQLSVL.

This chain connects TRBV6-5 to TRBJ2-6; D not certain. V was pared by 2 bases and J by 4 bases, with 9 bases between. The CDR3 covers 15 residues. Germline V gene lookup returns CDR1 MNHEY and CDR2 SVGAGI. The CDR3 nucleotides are TGTGCCAGCAGTTACAAGGGATCGGGGGCCAACGTCCTGACTTTC. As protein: CASSYKGSGANVLTF.

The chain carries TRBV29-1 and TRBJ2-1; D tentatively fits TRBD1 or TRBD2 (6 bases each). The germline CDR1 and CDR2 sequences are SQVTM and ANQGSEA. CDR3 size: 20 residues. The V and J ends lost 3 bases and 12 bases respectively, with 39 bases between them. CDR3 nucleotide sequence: TGCAGCGTTGAGAGGGTTACGCGGAGGGGGAGCGGCCTACCCATGGGTGGGCAGTTCTTC. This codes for CSVERVTRRGSGLPMGGQFF.

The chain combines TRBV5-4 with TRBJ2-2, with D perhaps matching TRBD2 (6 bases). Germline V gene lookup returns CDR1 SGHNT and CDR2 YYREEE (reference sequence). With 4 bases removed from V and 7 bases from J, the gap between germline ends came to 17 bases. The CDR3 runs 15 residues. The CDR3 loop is CASSPPGGDGGELFF. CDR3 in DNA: TGTGCCAGCAGCCCCCCTGGAGGGGATGGCGGGGAGCTGTTTTTT.

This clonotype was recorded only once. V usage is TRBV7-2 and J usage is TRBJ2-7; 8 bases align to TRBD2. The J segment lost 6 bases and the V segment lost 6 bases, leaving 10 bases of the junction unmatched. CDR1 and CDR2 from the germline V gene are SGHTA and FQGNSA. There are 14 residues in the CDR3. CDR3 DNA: TGTGCCAGCAGTCGTCGGGAGGGCCTAAGCGAGCAGTACTTC. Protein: CASSRREGLSEQYF.

The CDR3 DNA is TGTGCCAGCAGTGAAGGGGGAGGACAGGGAAACTACGAGCAGTACTTC. This translates into CASSEGGGQGNYEQYF. The chain combines TRBV6-1 with TRBJ2-7; 8 bases map to TRBD1. The germline V gene encodes CDR1 MNHNS and CDR2 SASEGT. This CDR3 comprises 16 residues. V dropped 1 base and J dropped 3; count of bases not matched to a gene: 8.

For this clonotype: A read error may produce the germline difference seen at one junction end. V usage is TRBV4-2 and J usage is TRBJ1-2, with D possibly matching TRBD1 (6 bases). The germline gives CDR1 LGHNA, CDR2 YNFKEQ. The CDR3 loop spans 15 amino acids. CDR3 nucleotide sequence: TGTGCCAGCACCCAAAATCAGGGGTCTAACTATGGCTACACCTTC. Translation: CASTQNQGSNYGYTF.

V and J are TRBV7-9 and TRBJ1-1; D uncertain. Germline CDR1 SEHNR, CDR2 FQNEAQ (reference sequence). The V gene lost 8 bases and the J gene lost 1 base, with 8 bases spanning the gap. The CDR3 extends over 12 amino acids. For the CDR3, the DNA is TGTGCCAGCGGAGGGAGGAACACTGAAGCTTTCTTT. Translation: CASGGRNTEAFF.

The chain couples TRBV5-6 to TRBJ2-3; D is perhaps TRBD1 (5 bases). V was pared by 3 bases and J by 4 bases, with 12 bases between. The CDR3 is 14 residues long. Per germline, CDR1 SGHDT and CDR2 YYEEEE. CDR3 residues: CASSSMIRADTQYF. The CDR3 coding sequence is TGTGCCAGCAGCTCGATGATCAGGGCAGATACGCAGTATTTT.

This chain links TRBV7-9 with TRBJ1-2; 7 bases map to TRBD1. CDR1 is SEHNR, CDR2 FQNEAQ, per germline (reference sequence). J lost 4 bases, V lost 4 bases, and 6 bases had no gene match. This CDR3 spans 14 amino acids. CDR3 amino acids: CASSSRTGSYGYTF. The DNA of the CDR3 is TGTGCCAGCAGCTCCAGGACAGGATCCTATGGCTACACCTTC.

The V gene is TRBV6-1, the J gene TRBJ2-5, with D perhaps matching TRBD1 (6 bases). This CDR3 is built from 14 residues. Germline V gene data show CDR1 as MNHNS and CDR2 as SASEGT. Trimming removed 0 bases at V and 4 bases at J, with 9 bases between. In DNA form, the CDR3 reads TGTGCCAGCAGTGAAGCAGGGGGAGCAGAGACCCAGTACTTC. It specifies CASSEAGGAETQYF.

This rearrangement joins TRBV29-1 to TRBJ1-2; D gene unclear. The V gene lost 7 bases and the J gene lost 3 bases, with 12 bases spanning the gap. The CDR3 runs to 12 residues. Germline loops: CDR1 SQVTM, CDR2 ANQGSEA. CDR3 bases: TGCAGCGCCGCCCGGGGTCACTATGGCTACACCTTC. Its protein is CSAARGHYGYTF.

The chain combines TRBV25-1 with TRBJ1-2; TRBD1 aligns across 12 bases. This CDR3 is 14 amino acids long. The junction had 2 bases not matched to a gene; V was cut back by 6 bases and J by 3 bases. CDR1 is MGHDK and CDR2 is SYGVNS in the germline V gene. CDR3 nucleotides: TGTGCCAGCAGGGGACAGGGGGCAGACTATGGCTACACCTTC. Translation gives CASRGQGADYGYTF.

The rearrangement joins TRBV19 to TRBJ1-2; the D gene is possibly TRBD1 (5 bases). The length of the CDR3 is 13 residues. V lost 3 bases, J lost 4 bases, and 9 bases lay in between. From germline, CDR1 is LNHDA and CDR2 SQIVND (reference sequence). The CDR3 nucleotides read TGTGCCAGTAGTATCGACAGAAGCTATGGCTACACCTTC. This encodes CASSIDRSYGYTF.

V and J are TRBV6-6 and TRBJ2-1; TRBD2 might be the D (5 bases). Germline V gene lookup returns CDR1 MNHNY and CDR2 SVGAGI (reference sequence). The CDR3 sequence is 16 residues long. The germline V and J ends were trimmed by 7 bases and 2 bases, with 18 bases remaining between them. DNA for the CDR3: TGTGCCAGCACCTACCGAGACGGGGTGGCCTACAATGAGCAGTTCTTC. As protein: CASTYRDGVAYNEQFF.

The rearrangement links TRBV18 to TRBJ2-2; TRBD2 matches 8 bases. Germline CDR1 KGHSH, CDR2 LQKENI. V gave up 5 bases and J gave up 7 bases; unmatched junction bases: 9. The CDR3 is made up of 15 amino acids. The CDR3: CASSAVTSESGELFF. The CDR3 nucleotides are TGTGCCAGCTCAGCAGTGACTAGCGAAAGCGGGGAGCTGTTTTTT. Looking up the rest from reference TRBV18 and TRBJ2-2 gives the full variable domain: NAGVMQNPRHLVRRRGQEARLRCSPMKGHSHVYWYRQLPEEGLKFMVYLQKENIIDESGMPKERFSAEFPKEGPSILRIQQVVRGDSAAYFCASSAVTSESGELFFGEGSRLTVL.

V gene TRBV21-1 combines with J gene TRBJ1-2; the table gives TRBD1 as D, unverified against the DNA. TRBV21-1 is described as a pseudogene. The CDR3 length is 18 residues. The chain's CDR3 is CASSKGKGGYTIYYGYTF. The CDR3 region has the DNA TGTGCCAGCAGCAAAGGAAAAGGGGGTTATACTATTTACTATGGCTACACCTTC.

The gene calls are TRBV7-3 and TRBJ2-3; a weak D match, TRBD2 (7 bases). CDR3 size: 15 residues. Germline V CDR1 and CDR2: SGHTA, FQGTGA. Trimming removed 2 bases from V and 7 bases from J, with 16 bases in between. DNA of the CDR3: TGTGCCAGCAGCTTAGACACGGGGGGCTCGTATACGCAGTATTTT. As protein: CASSLDTGGSYTQYF.

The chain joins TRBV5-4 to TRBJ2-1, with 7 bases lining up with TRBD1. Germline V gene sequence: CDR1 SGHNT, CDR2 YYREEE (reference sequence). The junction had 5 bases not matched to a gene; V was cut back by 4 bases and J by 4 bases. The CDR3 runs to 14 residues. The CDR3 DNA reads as TGTGCCAGCAGCAAGGGACAGTCTTACAATGAGCAGTTCTTC. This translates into CASSKGQSYNEQFF.